Given below is one T cell receptor (beta chain) in context. Its antigen target is currently unknown. Per-base quality was not reported, and no clone a single base away is much larger than it. From the germline V gene (reference sequence), CDR1 is GTSNPN and CDR2 is SVGIG. Its CDR3 holds 15 amino acids, cysteine through phenylalanine. Only CDR3 DNA is held: 45 bases, read in frame from base 1. Trimming accounts for 4 bases at V and 5 bases at J, while the number of junction bases matched to no gene is 9. The collaborating institutions used their own protocols to collect whole blood in K2EDTA tubes. Collaborator samples were shipped for TCRbeta analysis as frozen whole blood, isolated PBMCs, or DNA extracted from either sample type. The data were obtained in a study of blood T cell repertoires in COVID-19 (dated by TCRdb to 2020 to 2021). Broadly, across the study: Samples from collaborators originated in the United States, Italy and Spain and spanned both the acute and convalescent phases of COVID-19. The prospective study material was composed of cDNA or gDNA derived from T cells, B-cell-depleted T cells, or PBMCs. Subjects who had been exposed to COVID-19, were actively infected with it, or had recovered from it provided the deeply sampled blood TCRbeta repertoires that made up the dataset. A freely available public database, intended as a resource for researchers studying the immune response to SARS-CoV-2, is where the repertoires were released. The samples were drawn from two sources: the first 160 participants of the ongoing ImmuneRACE study, and about 1,300 subjects contributed by 6 global collaborators. The sample metadata nearly always contained a de-identified subject ID, COVID-19 status, age in years and sex. HLA class I and class II types, where available, came from metadata supplied by the sample provider rather than from assay-based typing.

What the authors observed across the whole study: Clinical and demographic metadata were provided uncurated, with the amount varying by source and participant.

TCRbeta CDR3 regions were amplified from genomic DNA by means of the immunoSEQ Assay, a bias-controlled multiplex PCR. Per the authors' processing: Nucleated cell counts per sample were estimated from amplification of reference gene primers within the assay. To quantify the absolute abundance of each unique TCRbeta CDR3 rearrangement, sequence reads were collapsed and filtered. For each sample, productive Simpson clonality was calculated by taking the square root of Simpson's diversity index across productive rearrangements. Here the immuneACCESS table is served through TCRdb, limited to in-frame sequences with V and J called. Missing clones are a known gap in these copies; in checked studies unresolved V genes cover under half, and the rest lacks a known reason. Clone size and the V and J calls come from that table; the DNA yielded D and trimming. The sample table shows approximately 260,000 clones, and roughly 89% are seen once. The ten largest clones add up to approximately 2.2% of the sample.

The sequence derives from a man between 45 and 60 years old with acute or convalescent COVID-19. The sequencing input was peripheral blood. The V and J segments used are TRBV30 and TRBJ2-2, and 8 junction bases match TRBD1. The sequenced DNA is TGTGCCTGGAACCTAGGACAGGGACGTACCGGGGAGCTGTTTTTT. It translates as CAWNLGQGRTGELFF.